This T cell receptor beta chain stems from a study of regulatory T cells in long-lasting Graves disease. Time point noted: newly diagnosed GD, antithyroid drugs for less than 3 months. The TCR library used RNA extracted from PBMCs. Deletions cut 5 bases from V and 4 bases from J, with 12 bases between. The CDR3 runs to 14 residues. CDR1 is DFQATT, CDR2 SNEGSKA, per germline (reference sequence). To make TCR beta libraries, researchers used iRepertoire HTBI primers and Arm-PCR of CDR3 regions. MiXCR, run by TCRdb on the multiplex PCR reads, gives a single entry per CDR3 protein. The sample carries roughly 560,000 distinct CDR3 sequences, about 12% recorded once. This sample also appeared in a second study, on T cells in Graves' hyperthyroidism and ophthalmopathy.

The chain has TRBV20-1 and TRBJ1-6; weak D call: TRBD1 (6 bases). Sequencing used peripheral blood mononuclear cells (PBMCs), obtained at new diagnosis, from a patient treated with antithyroid drugs. The clonotype was recovered from a woman aged 25 to 45 with Graves disease. CDR3 nucleotide sequence: TGCAGTGCTTCCGGACAGATATATAATTCACCCCTCCACTTT. Protein: CSASGQIYNSPLHF.